The T cell receptor beta chain under discussion was sequenced for a study of cytomegalovirus exposure and HLA in healthy donors. Study-wide points: Indistinguishable V segments such as TRBV6-2 and TRBV6-3 were excluded. A classifier reportedly called cytomegalovirus status with high sensitivity and specificity.

In the PCR, 60 Vbeta and 13 Jbeta primers were used. Sequencing was performed with immunoSEQ multiplex PCR; in TCRdb, only in-frame clones are kept and a portion is missing. The data show some 170,000 clones, approximately 79% seen once. This clone was picked up a small number of times. What it binds is not known. The V and J ends lost 1 base and 0 bases respectively, with 5 bases between them. This CDR3 is built from 15 residues. Germline CDR1 and CDR2: SGHNT and YYREEE (reference sequence). The source is a man in his forties in good health and CMV-seropositive. Sequencing was done on a sample of PBMCs. V and J are TRBV5-4 and TRBJ2-6; no reliable D call. CDR3 nucleotide sequence: TGTGCCAGCAGCTTGTTGAGCTCTGGGGCCAACGTCCTGACTTTC. Protein: CASSLLSSGANVLTF.